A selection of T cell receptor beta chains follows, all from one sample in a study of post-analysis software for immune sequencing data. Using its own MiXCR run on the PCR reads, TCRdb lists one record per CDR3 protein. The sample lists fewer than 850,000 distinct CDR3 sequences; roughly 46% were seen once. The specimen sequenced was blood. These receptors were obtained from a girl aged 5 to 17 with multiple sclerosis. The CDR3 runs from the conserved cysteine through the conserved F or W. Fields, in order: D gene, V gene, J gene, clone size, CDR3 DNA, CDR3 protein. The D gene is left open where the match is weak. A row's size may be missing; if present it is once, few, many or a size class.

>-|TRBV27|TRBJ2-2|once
TGTGCCAGCAGTGACGGGGGGCCCGGGGAGCTGTTTTTT
CASSDGGPGELFF
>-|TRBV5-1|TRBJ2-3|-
TGCGCCAGCCCAAGGGCTACCAACACAGATACGCAGTATTTT
CASPRATNTDTQYF
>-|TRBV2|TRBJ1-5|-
TGTGCCAGCAGCTTAGTTAATAATCAGCCCCAGCATTTT
CASSLVNNQPQHF
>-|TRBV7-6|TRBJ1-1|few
TGTGCCAGCAGCCACTCCAGTTTGAACACTGAAGCTTTCTTT
CASSHSSLNTEAFF
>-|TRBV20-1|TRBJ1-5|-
TGCAGTGCTCGACAGGCCCTTGTTAGCAATCAGCCCCAGCATTTT
CSARQALVSNQPQHF
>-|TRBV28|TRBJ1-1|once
TGTGCCAGCCTTAACGAGTGGACAAACACTGAAGCTTTCTTT
CASLNEWTNTEAFF
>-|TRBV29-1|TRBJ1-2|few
TGCAGCGTTGCGGACTCGAACTATGGCTACACCTTC
CSVADSNYGYTF
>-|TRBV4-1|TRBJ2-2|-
TGCGCCAGCAGCCAAGAAGTAGGCACCGGGGAGCTGTTTTTT
CASSQEVGTGELFF
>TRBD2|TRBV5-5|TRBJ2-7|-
TGTGCCAGCCACGGACTAGCGGGAGAAGGGGACTATGAGCAGTACTTC
CASHGLAGEGDYEQYF
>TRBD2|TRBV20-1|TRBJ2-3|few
TGCAGTGCAGATGGGAGGGAAAGTGCAGATACGCAGTATTTT
CSADGRESADTQYF
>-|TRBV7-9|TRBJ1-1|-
TGTGCCAGCGTCCCAACCGGGGGGACTGAAGCTTTCTTT
CASVPTGGTEAFF
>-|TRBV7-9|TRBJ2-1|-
TGTGCCAGCAGCTTATCGAGTGAAAGCAATGAGCAGTTCTTC
CASSLSSESNEQFF
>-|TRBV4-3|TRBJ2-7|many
TGCGCCAGCAGCCAAGAAATTGGGGGGTCGGCAGGACTTTCCTACGAGCAGTACTTC
CASSQEIGGSAGLSYEQYF
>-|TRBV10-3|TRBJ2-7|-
TGTGCCACCGGGACCCAAGGGAACGAGCAGTACTTC
CATGTQGNEQYF
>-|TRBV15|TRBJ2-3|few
TGTGCCACCAGCAGAGATGGAGGGGGCACAGATACGCAGTATTTT
CATSRDGGGTDTQYF
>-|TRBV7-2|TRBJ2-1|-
TGTGCCAGCAGCTTAGGATCTTTAGGGGTCTACAATGAGCAGTTCTTC
CASSLGSLGVYNEQFF
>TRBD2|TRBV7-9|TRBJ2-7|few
TGTGCCAGCCGTGGGGCGGGAGGGCCCACCTACGAGCAGTACTTC
CASRGAGGPTYEQYF
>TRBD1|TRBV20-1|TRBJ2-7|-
TGCAGTGCTAGAGATGCGGTAGGACAGGGGGTCTACGAGCAGTACTTC
CSARDAVGQGVYEQYF
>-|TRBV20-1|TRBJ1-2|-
TGCAGTGCCCCCAGGGCCACCCTGGGCTCTGGCTACACCTTC
CSAPRATLGSGYTF
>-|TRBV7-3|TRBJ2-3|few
TGTGCCAGCAGCTCCTCGGACATAGATACGCAGTATTTT
CASSSSDIDTQYF
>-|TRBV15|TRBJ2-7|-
TGTGCCACCAGCAGCCTCCAAGCAGGGGTCGAGCAGTACTTC
CATSSLQAGVEQYF
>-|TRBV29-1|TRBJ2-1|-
TGCAGCGTAAAAAGGGGGGGGCCCGACAATGAGCAGTTCTTC
CSVKRGGPDNEQFF
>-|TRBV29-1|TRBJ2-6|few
TGCAGCGTTGAAGAGGGGGCTGGGGCCAACGTCCTGACTTTC
CSVEEGAGANVLTF
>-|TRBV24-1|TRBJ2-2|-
TGTGCCACCAGTGCAGGGTATAACACCGGGGAGCTGTTTTTT
CATSAGYNTGELFF
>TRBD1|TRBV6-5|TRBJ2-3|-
TGTGCCAGCAGCTCCCGGGACAGCACCACAGATACGCAGTATTTT
CASSSRDSTTDTQYF
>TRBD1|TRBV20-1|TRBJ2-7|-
TGCAGTGCTAGTCCCTGGACAGGGGGAAACTGCGAGCAGTACTTC
CSASPWTGGNCEQYF
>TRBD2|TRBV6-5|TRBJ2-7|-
TGTGCCAGCAGTTATCGGACTAGTTCCTACGAGCAGTACTTC
CASSYRTSSYEQYF
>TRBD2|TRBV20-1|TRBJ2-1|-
TGCAGTGCTAGAGACCAATTAGCGGGAGTTGGGTACAATGAGCAGTTCTTC
CSARDQLAGVGYNEQFF
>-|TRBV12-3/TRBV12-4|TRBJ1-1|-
TGTGCCAGCAGTTTAGGCGGAGGGGGGGGCACTGAAGCTTTCTTT
CASSLGGGGGTEAFF
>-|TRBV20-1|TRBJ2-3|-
TGCAGTGCTAGAGGGACTGATCTGACAGATACGCAGTATTTT
CSARGTDLTDTQYF
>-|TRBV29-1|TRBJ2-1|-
TGCAGCGTTTATGGCGAGGAGGACCTCCACTCCTACAATGAGCAGTTCTTC
CSVYGEEDLHSYNEQFF
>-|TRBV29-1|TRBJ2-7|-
TGCAGCGCGCAGGGTCCCAACGAGCAGTACTTC
CSAQGPNEQYF
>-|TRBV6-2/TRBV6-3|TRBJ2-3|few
TGTGCCAGCCTCAGGGACGCCACAGATACGCAGTATTTT
CASLRDATDTQYF
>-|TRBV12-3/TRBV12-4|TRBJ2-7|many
TGTGCCAGCAGTTGGGACTGGGACGAGCAGTACTTC
CASSWDWDEQYF
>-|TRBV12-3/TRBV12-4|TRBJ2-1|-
TGTGCCAGCAGCTTAGGGTTTTGGCCATCTCTCTACAATGAGCAGTTCTTC
CASSLGFWPSLYNEQFF
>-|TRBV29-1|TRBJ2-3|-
TGCAGCGTTGATCTTTTTGGCGTCAGCACAGATACGCAGTATTTT
CSVDLFGVSTDTQYF
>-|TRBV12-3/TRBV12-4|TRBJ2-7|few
TGTGCCAGCAGTTTACTGGCGGGGTCCGCGGAGCAGTACTTC
CASSLLAGSAEQYF
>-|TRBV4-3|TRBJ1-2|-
TGCGCCAGCAGCCAAGATATTAGGGCTAACTATGGCTACACCTTC
CASSQDIRANYGYTF
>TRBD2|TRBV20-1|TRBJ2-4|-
TGCAGTGCTAGAGGGACTAGCCTCAGGGGAGATCTAGCCAAAAACATTCAGTACTTC
CSARGTSLRGDLAKNIQYF
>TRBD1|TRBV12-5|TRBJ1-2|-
TGTGCTAGTGGTTTGGACAGGGGCATCTATGGCTACACCTTC
CASGLDRGIYGYTF
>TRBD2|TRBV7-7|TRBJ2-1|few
TGTGCTAGCAGCTTAAATGCGGGAGACGTCAGTGAGCAGTTCTTC
CASSLNAGDVSEQFF
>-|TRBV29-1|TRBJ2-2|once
TGCAGCGTTGATTGGGGCGGGGAGCTGTTTTTT
CSVDWGGELFF
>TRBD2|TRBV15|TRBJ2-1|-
TGTGCCACCAGCCCCGGGACTAGCAGTTACAATGAGCAGTTCTTC
CATSPGTSSYNEQFF
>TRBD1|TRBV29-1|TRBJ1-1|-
TGCAGCGTCGACCGACAGGGGCTTGAAGCTTTCTTT
CSVDRQGLEAFF
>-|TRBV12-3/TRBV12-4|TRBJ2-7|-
TGTGCCAGCAGTTGGGGGACCGTGAGCTCCTACGAGCAGTACTTC
CASSWGTVSSYEQYF
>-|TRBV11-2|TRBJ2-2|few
TGTGCCAGCAGCTTAGAATCCACGGGGGAGCTGTTTTTT
CASSLESTGELFF
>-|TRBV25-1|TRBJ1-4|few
TGTGCCAGCAGTGAGCCAATGGGGCAGGGTGAAAAACTGTTTTTT
CASSEPMGQGEKLFF
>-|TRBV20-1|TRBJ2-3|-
TGCAGTGCTAGAGTGGTGGGAGGCGATGCGCAGTATTTT
CSARVVGGDAQYF
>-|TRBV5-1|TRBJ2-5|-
TGCGCCAGCAGCTTGTGGGGTTCGTACCAAGAGACCCAGTACTTC
CASSLWGSYQETQYF
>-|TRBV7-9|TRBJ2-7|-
TGTGCCAGCAGCTCCGGGACTCTACAAGGGGAGCAGTACTTC
CASSSGTLQGEQYF
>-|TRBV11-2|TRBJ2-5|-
TGTGCCAGCAGCTCCCCCTGGCAGGGGGGGGAGCAGTACTTC
CASSSPWQGGEQYF
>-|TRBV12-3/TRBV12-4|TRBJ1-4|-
TGTGCCAGCAGTTTAGAGGGGCTAGGGGATGAAAAACTGTTTTTT
CASSLEGLGDEKLFF
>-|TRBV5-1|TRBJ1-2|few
TGCGCCAGCAGCTTGGGACAGGCCAGGGATGGCTACACCTTC
CASSLGQARDGYTF